Below are 4 T cell receptor beta chains sequenced from a single sample in a study of tumor-infiltrating lymphocytes in localized non-small cell lung cancer. The table came from immunoSEQ multiplex PCR; TCRdb's copy has only in-frame clones and leaves some out. Of 20,000 to 25,000 clones in the sample, roughly three fifths were seen once. Sequencing used lung tumor tissue. These receptor sequences come from a human donor with non-small cell lung cancer.

This clone has just a few counts. V usage is TRBV5-1 and J usage is TRBJ1-1, with TRBD1 matching over 7 bases. J gave up 0 bases and V 4 bases, and 3 bases lay outside the gene matches. Germline V gene sequence: CDR1 SGHRS, CDR2 YFSETQ. The CDR3 loop spans 14 amino acids. The CDR3 bases are TGCGCCAGCAGCAAGGGACAGATGAACACTGAAGCTTTCTTT. As protein: CASSKGQMNTEAFF.

The V call is TRBV7-9, the J call TRBJ2-5; D gene unclear. V was clipped by 5 bases and J by 5 bases, with 6 bases between them. The germline gives CDR1 SEHNR, CDR2 FQNEAQ (reference sequence). The CDR3 contains 11 residues. CDR3 DNA sequence: TGTGCCAGCAGCCCGTGGGAGACCCAGTACTTC. Translation gives CASSPWETQYF.

This clone is medium-sized in the sample. The chain carries TRBV7-6 and TRBJ2-7; D remains ambiguous. Germline loops: CDR1 SGHVS, CDR2 FNYEAQ. The V end was cut by 4 bases, the J end by 3 bases, with 10 bases between. The CDR3 contains 13 residues. The CDR3 DNA sequence: TGTGCCAGCAGCTCGGACGCACTCTACGAGCAGTACTTC. As protein: CASSSDALYEQYF.

This clone was seen just once. The V call is TRBV18, the J call TRBJ2-5, with no clear D. This CDR3 spans 14 amino acids. From germline, CDR1 is KGHSH and CDR2 LQKENI. V gave up 3 bases and J gave up 2 bases, with 10 bases separating them. CDR3 sequence (DNA): TGTGCCAGCTCACCGATCCTGGCTCAAGAGACCCAGTACTTC. Its protein is CASSPILAQETQYF.